This T cell receptor beta chain appears in the sequencing data of a study of T cells in Graves' hyperthyroidism and ophthalmopathy. What was amplified from RNA transcripts were TCR beta CDR3 regions. Primed by the HTBI set, a first-round RT-PCR was run on the TCR CDR3. TCRdb reprocessed the multiplex PCR reads with MiXCR, giving one entry per CDR3 protein. The table lists more than 20,000 distinct CDR3 sequences, approximately 49% of them singletons. Those with hyperthyroidism were 18 to 65 years old, newly diagnosed, and ill for under 2 months. When hyperthyroidism was first diagnosed, the blood sample was taken, preceding any ophthalmopathy symptoms. The PBMCs had their origin in about 9.7 ml of fresh peripheral blood. Remarks on this clonotype: The antigen is not known.

Findings of the study overall: Separating ophthalmopathy from stable hyperthyroidism was achieved by a 13 V-J model.

The CDR3 contains 10 residues. Germline V gene lookup returns CDR1 DFQATT and CDR2 SNEGSKA (reference sequence). The V gene lost 4 bases and the J gene lost 0 bases, with 0 bases spanning the gap. The V and J genes are TRBV20-1 and TRBJ1-2; unclear D gene. The TCR comes from a woman aged 40 to 50 with Graves' hyperthyroidism that later progressed to Graves' ophthalmopathy. The sequencing input was blood. CDR3 protein: CSATNYGYTF. The CDR3 DNA is TGCAGTGCTACTAACTATGGCTACACCTTC.